The rows below give T cell receptor beta chains drawn from one sample of a study of naive and memory T cell subsets. TCRdb fed the UMI-ligation and nested PCR reads into MiXCR, producing one record per CDR3 protein. The repertoire consists of about 150,000 distinct CDR3 sequences, with under 25% occurring once and the leading ten covering 0.09% to 0.13%. The source material was naive CD4+ T cells from blood. The origin of the receptors is a human donor in good health. The CDR3 runs from the conserved cysteine through the conserved F or W. The D gene is left open where the match is weak. Size is stated for part of the rows, as once, few or many counts, or as a class when the clone is expanded.

CDR3 DNA: TGTGCCAGCAGTAGACTGAGTGGGGACACCATATATTTT
CDR3 protein: CASSRLSGDTIYF
clone size: many
V gene: TRBV3-1
D gene: .
J gene: TRBJ1-3

CDR3 DNA: TGTGCCAGCACCTTCATTACCGGGACAGGGGGCACCATATATTTT
CDR3 protein: CASTFITGTGGTIYF
clone size: few
V gene: TRBV11-2
D gene: TRBD1
J gene: TRBJ1-3

CDR3 DNA: TGTGCCAGCAGTTCTGGTATGGGTTTCTACGAGCAGTACTTC
CDR3 protein: CASSSGMGFYEQYF
clone size: few
V gene: TRBV28
D gene: .
J gene: TRBJ2-7

CDR3 DNA: TGTGCCAGCAGCCGACAGCCTCAAGAGACCCAGTACTTC
CDR3 protein: CASSRQPQETQYF
clone size: few
V gene: TRBV13
D gene: .
J gene: TRBJ2-5

CDR3 DNA: TGTGCCAGCAGCCTAAGGGAAACGGGACTGGGGAATGAGCAGTTCTTC
CDR3 protein: CASSLRETGLGNEQFF
clone size: many
V gene: TRBV11-2
D gene: .
J gene: TRBJ2-1

CDR3 DNA: TGCAGCGTAGCTATACGCGCCAACTACGAGCAGTACTTC
CDR3 protein: CSVAIRANYEQYF
clone size: few
V gene: TRBV29-1
D gene: .
J gene: TRBJ2-7

CDR3 DNA: TGTGCCAGCAAAACTAGCGGGAACTACAATGAGCAGTTCTTC
CDR3 protein: CASKTSGNYNEQFF
clone size: .
V gene: TRBV6-6
D gene: TRBD2
J gene: TRBJ2-1

CDR3 DNA: TGTGCCACCAGCAGAGATAGGGCAGCGAGCGAGGCCAACGTCCTGACTTTC
CDR3 protein: CATSRDRAASEANVLTF
clone size: few
V gene: TRBV15
D gene: .
J gene: TRBJ2-6

CDR3 DNA: TGTGCCACCAGCAGAGGATCCTACGAGCAGTACTTC
CDR3 protein: CATSRGSYEQYF
clone size: few
V gene: TRBV15
D gene: .
J gene: TRBJ2-7

CDR3 DNA: TGTGCCAGCAGCTTCGCCTCGACGGGGGTCAGGAACTATGGCTACACCTTC
CDR3 protein: CASSFASTGVRNYGYTF
clone size: .
V gene: TRBV7-2
D gene: .
J gene: TRBJ1-2

CDR3 DNA: TGTGCCAGCAGTTTCGCGACAGGAAAACCCTACGAGCAGTACTTC
CDR3 protein: CASSFATGKPYEQYF
clone size: .
V gene: TRBV12-3/TRBV12-4
D gene: .
J gene: TRBJ2-7

CDR3 DNA: TGTGCCAGCAGCTTTTCCGGATACGAGCAGTACTTC
CDR3 protein: CASSFSGYEQYF
clone size: many
V gene: TRBV7-9
D gene: .
J gene: TRBJ2-7

CDR3 DNA: TGTGCCAGCCGCCCGGGTGGAGTGATATACGAGCAGTACTTC
CDR3 protein: CASRPGGVIYEQYF
clone size: .
V gene: TRBV7-9
D gene: .
J gene: TRBJ2-7

CDR3 DNA: TGCAGCGTTTGGGGGCTGACAGGGGGCAGCGAAAAACTGTTTTTT
CDR3 protein: CSVWGLTGGSEKLFF
clone size: few
V gene: TRBV29-1
D gene: TRBD1
J gene: TRBJ1-4

CDR3 DNA: TGTGCCAGCAGCTGGGGGGTCGGAGACAATCAGCCCCAGCATTTT
CDR3 protein: CASSWGVGDNQPQHF
clone size: few
V gene: TRBV5-6
D gene: .
J gene: TRBJ1-5

CDR3 DNA: TGTGCCATCAGTAAGGGGAGCTCCTACGAGCAGTACTTC
CDR3 protein: CAISKGSSYEQYF
clone size: .
V gene: TRBV10-3
D gene: .
J gene: TRBJ2-7

CDR3 DNA: TGTGCCAGCAGTTTAGCCCAGGTGGGGGGCTCCTACAATGAGCAGTTCTTC
CDR3 protein: CASSLAQVGGSYNEQFF
clone size: .
V gene: TRBV27
D gene: .
J gene: TRBJ2-1

CDR3 DNA: TGCAGCTTCCGGACTAGCGGGATCTACAATGTGCAGTTCTTC
CDR3 protein: CSFRTSGIYNVQFF
clone size: .
V gene: TRBV29-1
D gene: TRBD2
J gene: TRBJ2-1

CDR3 DNA: TGTGCCGCCCGACCGGGACAGGTTGTCGGGGAGCTGTTTTTT
CDR3 protein: CAARPGQVVGELFF
clone size: .
V gene: TRBV10-3
D gene: TRBD1
J gene: TRBJ2-2

CDR3 DNA: TGTGCCAGCAGCTCCGGGACAGGGCGCCAAGAGACCCAGTACTTC
CDR3 protein: CASSSGTGRQETQYF
clone size: many
V gene: TRBV7-9
D gene: TRBD1
J gene: TRBJ2-5

CDR3 DNA: TGTGCCAGCAGCTCGTCCGGGGGAAGGGGGGCCTACAATGAGCAGTTCTTC
CDR3 protein: CASSSSGGRGAYNEQFF
clone size: .
V gene: TRBV7-1
D gene: .
J gene: TRBJ2-1

CDR3 DNA: TGTGCCAGCAGTTTAGGTGCCCCTAGCCAAGAGACCCAGTACTTC
CDR3 protein: CASSLGAPSQETQYF
clone size: few
V gene: TRBV12-3/TRBV12-4
D gene: .
J gene: TRBJ2-5

CDR3 DNA: TGTGCCTGGAGTAGGGACAGAATTTACGAGCAGTACTTC
CDR3 protein: CAWSRDRIYEQYF
clone size: many
V gene: TRBV30
D gene: TRBD1
J gene: TRBJ2-7

CDR3 DNA: TGTGCCAGCACCAAGGACGGGAGGTTAGGGGAGCAGTTCTTC
CDR3 protein: CASTKDGRLGEQFF
clone size: .
V gene: TRBV6-5
D gene: TRBD2
J gene: TRBJ2-1

CDR3 DNA: TGTGCCAGCAGTGACTCGGGACGTCCCTCCAATGAGCGGTTCTTC
CDR3 protein: CASSDSGRPSNERFF
clone size: .
V gene: TRBV6-4
D gene: .
J gene: TRBJ2-1

CDR3 DNA: TGTGCCAGCAGTTTATCCGGGACAGTGTCCTACGAGCAGTACTTC
CDR3 protein: CASSLSGTVSYEQYF
clone size: .
V gene: TRBV28
D gene: TRBD1
J gene: TRBJ2-7

CDR3 DNA: TGTGCCAGCAGTGCGGGGGGAAACGCGAAAAGCTCCTACAATGAGCAGTTCTTC
CDR3 protein: CASSAGGNAKSSYNEQFF
clone size: .
V gene: TRBV7-2
D gene: TRBD2
J gene: TRBJ2-1

CDR3 DNA: TGTGCCAGCAGCCTTTCGACAGTAGCAGCGGGAGGCCTAGCCAAAAACATTCAGTACTTC
CDR3 protein: CASSLSTVAAGGLAKNIQYF
clone size: .
V gene: TRBV7-9
D gene: TRBD2
J gene: TRBJ2-4

CDR3 DNA: TGTGCCAGCAGTTTAGGACTCGGTGAGCAGTTCTTC
CDR3 protein: CASSLGLGEQFF
clone size: .
V gene: TRBV6-2/TRBV6-3
D gene: .
J gene: TRBJ2-1

CDR3 DNA: TGCAGCGTGGAGAGTCAGGGAAGGACCGAGCAGTACTTC
CDR3 protein: CSVESQGRTEQYF
clone size: few
V gene: TRBV29-1
D gene: .
J gene: TRBJ2-7

CDR3 DNA: TGTGCCACCGCGGGAAAGCAGTTCTTC
CDR3 protein: CATAGKQFF
clone size: .
V gene: TRBV7-9
D gene: .
J gene: TRBJ2-1

CDR3 DNA: TGTGCCACCAGCAGAGACCTTACTAGCGGGAATGACAATGAGCAGTTCTTC
CDR3 protein: CATSRDLTSGNDNEQFF
clone size: few
V gene: TRBV15
D gene: TRBD2
J gene: TRBJ2-1

CDR3 DNA: TGCGCCAGCAGCCTCAGACAGGGGGCGCGAGAGCAGTACTTC
CDR3 protein: CASSLRQGAREQYF
clone size: few
V gene: TRBV5-1
D gene: TRBD1
J gene: TRBJ2-7

CDR3 DNA: TGTGCCAGCAGCGTAGCACTAGCGGGAGCTAGCACAGATACGCAGTATTTT
CDR3 protein: CASSVALAGASTDTQYF
clone size: few
V gene: TRBV9
D gene: TRBD2
J gene: TRBJ2-3

CDR3 DNA: TGCAGCCCCGGGGGGGGACAAAACATTCAGTACTTC
CDR3 protein: CSPGGGQNIQYF
clone size: .
V gene: TRBV20-1
D gene: TRBD2
J gene: TRBJ2-4

CDR3 DNA: TGCAGTGCGGGGGGACAGGATTACGAGCAGTACTTC
CDR3 protein: CSAGGQDYEQYF
clone size: .
V gene: TRBV20-1
D gene: TRBD1
J gene: TRBJ2-7

CDR3 DNA: TGCAGCGTCCAAAGGATGGGCCCGAACACTGAAGCTTTCTTT
CDR3 protein: CSVQRMGPNTEAFF
clone size: few
V gene: TRBV29-1
D gene: .
J gene: TRBJ1-1

CDR3 DNA: TGTGCCAGCAGTTACCGACGGGGGAGGGCCGATGAGCAGTTCTTC
CDR3 protein: CASSYRRGRADEQFF
clone size: few
V gene: TRBV6-2/TRBV6-3
D gene: TRBD2
J gene: TRBJ2-1

CDR3 DNA: TGTGCCAGTAGTGAAGGAGTCAAGAGCGACACAGATACGCAGTATTTT
CDR3 protein: CASSEGVKSDTDTQYF
clone size: few
V gene: TRBV19
D gene: .
J gene: TRBJ2-3

CDR3 DNA: TGTGCCAGCAGCACTCACCGGGACAGGCGCACTGAAGCTTTCTTT
CDR3 protein: CASSTHRDRRTEAFF
clone size: few
V gene: TRBV21-1
D gene: .
J gene: TRBJ1-1

CDR3 DNA: TGTGCCAGCTCACCAACATACAGTGAAAAACTGTTTTTT
CDR3 protein: CASSPTYSEKLFF
clone size: .
V gene: TRBV18
D gene: .
J gene: TRBJ1-4

CDR3 DNA: TGCAGTGCTAAGTGGGCAGGGGGAGGTGATAGCAATCAGCCCCAGCATTTT
CDR3 protein: CSAKWAGGGDSNQPQHF
clone size: few
V gene: TRBV20-1
D gene: TRBD1
J gene: TRBJ1-5

CDR3 DNA: TGTGCCAGCAGCAACGTCGGTAGCGGGACCCCCTACAATGAGCAGTTCTTC
CDR3 protein: CASSNVGSGTPYNEQFF
clone size: .
V gene: TRBV11-1
D gene: TRBD2
J gene: TRBJ2-1

CDR3 DNA: TGTGCCAGCAGCCAAGAAGGTGGGGGACACCTATACAATGAGCAGTTCTTC
CDR3 protein: CASSQEGGGHLYNEQFF
clone size: many
V gene: TRBV14
D gene: .
J gene: TRBJ2-1

CDR3 DNA: TGTGCCAGCTCAGCTTTGGGCAGCACAGATACGCAGTATTTT
CDR3 protein: CASSALGSTDTQYF
clone size: .
V gene: TRBV18
D gene: .
J gene: TRBJ2-3

CDR3 DNA: TGTGCCAGCAGGGGGACAGGGGGCGCGCAGCCCCAGCATTTT
CDR3 protein: CASRGTGGAQPQHF
clone size: many
V gene: TRBV25-1
D gene: TRBD1
J gene: TRBJ1-5

CDR3 DNA: TGTGCCAGCAGCCTTAAATTGTTGTCTAGCGCTAACACCGGGGAGCTGTTTTTT
CDR3 protein: CASSLKLLSSANTGELFF
clone size: few
V gene: TRBV3-1
D gene: .
J gene: TRBJ2-2

CDR3 DNA: TGCAGCGTTGAAGGCAGGCTGCGGTCGGAGACCCAGTACTTC
CDR3 protein: CSVEGRLRSETQYF
clone size: .
V gene: TRBV29-1
D gene: .
J gene: TRBJ2-5